This TCR beta chain was observed in a study of monozygotic twins with inflammatory bowel disease. Researchers collected approximately 2.7 ml of blood per donor. Each TCR library used 3500 ng of total RNA. UMIs bearing a 6-nucleotide sample barcode were added through template switching. Reanalyzing the 5' RACE reads, TCRdb keeps one entry per CDR3 protein, without DNA. The sample has more than 300,000 distinct CDR3 sequences; the top ten hold 2.5% to 3%. As to this clonotype: Its antigen remains unidentified.

Study results and limitations: The inverse Simpson measure of TCRbeta diversity was lower in IBD patients than in healthy co-twins.

Germline values: CDR1 SGHRS, CDR2 YFSETQ. The CDR3 is made up of 17 amino acids. The receptor was isolated from a human donor with ulcerative colitis or Crohn's disease, or a healthy co-twin of an affected twin (not recorded which). J is TRBJ2-7 and V is TRBV5-1; the TRBD1 assignment by TCRdb is unverifiable without DNA. The sample taken for sequencing was blood. The CDR3 loop reads CASSTPGQGALFYEQYF.